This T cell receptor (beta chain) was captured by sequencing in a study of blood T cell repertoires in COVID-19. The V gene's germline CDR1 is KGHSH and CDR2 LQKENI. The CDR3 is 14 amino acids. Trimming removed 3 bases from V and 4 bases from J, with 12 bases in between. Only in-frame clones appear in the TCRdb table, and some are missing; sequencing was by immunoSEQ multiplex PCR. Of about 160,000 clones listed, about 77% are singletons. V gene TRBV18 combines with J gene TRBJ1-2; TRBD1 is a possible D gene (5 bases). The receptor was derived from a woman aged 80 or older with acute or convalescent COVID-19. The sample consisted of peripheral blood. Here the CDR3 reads CASSPPGLSYGYTF. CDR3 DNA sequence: TGTGCCAGCTCACCTCCGGGACTAAGCTATGGCTACACCTTC. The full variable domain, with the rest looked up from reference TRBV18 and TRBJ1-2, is NAGVMQNPRHLVRRRGQEARLRCSPMKGHSHVYWYRQLPEEGLKFMVYLQKENIIDESGMPKERFSAEFPKEGPSILRIQQVVRGDSAAYFCASSPPGLSYGYTFGSGTRLTVV.